This is a list of T cell receptor beta chains from one sample in a study of Ad26.COV2.S vaccination and SARS-CoV-2 variants. The table came from immunoSEQ multiplex PCR; TCRdb's copy has only in-frame clones and leaves some out. The sample lists about 350,000 clones, just over 90% occurring once. Specimen: peripheral blood, collected after recovery from COVID-19. The receptor set was obtained from a human donor who had recovered from COVID-19. Both conserved end residues are trimmed from each CDR3. A D gene is named only where the DNA matches it firmly.

d_gene	len	v_gene	CDR3aa
NA	12	TRBV15	ATSERVLNTEAF
NA	11	TRBV19	ASSPVLRYEQY
TRBD2	15	TRBV5-8	ASSENRGTSGGDEQF
NA	16	TRBV1	TSSQDRGLRLLSGELF
TRBD1	14	TRBV5-4	ASSQGGGTGRYEQY
TRBD1	13	TRBV19	ASNVGPGQDYGYT
NA	11	TRBV20-1	SASAGPNEKLF
NA	13	TRBV7-3	ASSLATGLTYEQY
NA	10	TRBV3-1/TRBV3-2	ASSQEGYEQY
TRBD2	13	TRBV5-4	ASGTSGAFSYEQY
NA	11	TRBV4-1	ASSQEGLGTQY